Listed below are T cell receptor beta chains from one sample, sequenced in a study of blood T cell repertoires in COVID-19. The data were produced by immunoSEQ multiplex PCR, yet TCRdb's version contains in-frame clones alone and is incomplete. Counted here are 250,000 or so clones, 70% to 90% occurring once; the ten biggest clones make up more than 1.5%. The sequencing sample was made of PBMCs or T cells enriched from blood (not recorded which). The receptors derive from a man aged 35 to 55 who had recovered from COVID-19. Both conserved end residues are part of each CDR3.

cdr3_aa	v_call	j_call
CASSIQGAVNYGYTF	TRBV5-1	TRBJ1-2
CASSNPGQGSSYEQYF	TRBV5-4	TRBJ2-7
CASSWGRGGREKLFF	TRBV27	TRBJ1-4
CASSSGTGGYSTDTQYF	TRBV5-4	TRBJ2-3
CASSKAGETQYF	TRBV12-5	TRBJ2-5
CASSPPGAQPQHF	TRBV18	TRBJ1-5
CSVDLFWEAFF	TRBV29-1	TRBJ1-1
CATSGRNRGGMNTEAFF	TRBV15	TRBJ1-1
CASSPWDRVSNQPQHF	TRBV18	TRBJ1-5
CASSYSSGGYNEQFF	TRBV6-2/TRBV6-3	TRBJ2-1
CASRMTGSDSPLHF	TRBV7-6	TRBJ1-6
CAISDKGRDRGSNYGYTF	TRBV10-3	TRBJ1-2
CASSQDRTSGGAFNTGELFF	TRBV4-1	TRBJ2-2
CSVEEGGGLGYTF	TRBV29-1	TRBJ1-2
CASSPREGNEQFF	TRBV12-3/TRBV12-4	TRBJ2-1
CASSSTPYGYTF	TRBV28	TRBJ1-2
CASSARTDSSYEQYF	TRBV5-5	TRBJ2-7